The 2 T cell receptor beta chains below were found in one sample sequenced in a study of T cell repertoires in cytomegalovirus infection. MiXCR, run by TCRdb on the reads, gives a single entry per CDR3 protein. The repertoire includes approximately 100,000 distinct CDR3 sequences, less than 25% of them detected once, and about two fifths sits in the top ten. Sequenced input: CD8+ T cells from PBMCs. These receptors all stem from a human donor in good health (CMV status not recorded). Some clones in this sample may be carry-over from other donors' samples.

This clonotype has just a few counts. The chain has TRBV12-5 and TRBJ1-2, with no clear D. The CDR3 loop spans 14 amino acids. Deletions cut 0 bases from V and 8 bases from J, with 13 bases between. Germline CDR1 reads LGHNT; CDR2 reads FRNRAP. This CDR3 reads CASGLVQDPLGYTF. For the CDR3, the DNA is TGTGCTAGTGGTTTGGTACAAGACCCCCTGGGCTACACCTTC.

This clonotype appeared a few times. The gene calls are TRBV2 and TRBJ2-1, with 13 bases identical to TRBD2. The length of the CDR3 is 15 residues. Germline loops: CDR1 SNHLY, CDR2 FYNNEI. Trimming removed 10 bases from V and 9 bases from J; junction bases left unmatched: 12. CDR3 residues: CATPGLAGILGEQFF. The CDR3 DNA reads TGTGCCACTCCGGGACTAGCGGGAATCTTGGGTGAGCAGTTCTTC.